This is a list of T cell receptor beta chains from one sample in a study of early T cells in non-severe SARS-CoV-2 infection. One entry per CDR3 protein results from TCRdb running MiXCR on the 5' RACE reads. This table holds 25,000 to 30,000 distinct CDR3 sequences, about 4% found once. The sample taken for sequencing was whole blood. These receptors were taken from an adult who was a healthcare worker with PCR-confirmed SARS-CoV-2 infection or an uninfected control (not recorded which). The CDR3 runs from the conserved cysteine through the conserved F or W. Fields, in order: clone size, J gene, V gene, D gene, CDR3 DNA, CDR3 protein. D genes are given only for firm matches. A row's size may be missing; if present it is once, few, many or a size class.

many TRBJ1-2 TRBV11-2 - TGTGCCAGCAGCTTAGATTTGTCGGTTGGGGACCTCTATGGCTACACCTTC CASSLDLSVGDLYGYTF
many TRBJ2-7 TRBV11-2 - TGTGCCAGCAGCTCCCCTCGGGGTTACGAGCAGTACTTC CASSSPRGYEQYF
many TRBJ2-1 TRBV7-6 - TGTGCCAGCAGCAAACTACACGGGGGCAACAATGAGCAGTTCTTC CASSKLHGGNNEQFF
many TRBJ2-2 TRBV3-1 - TGTGCCAGCAGCCCCCCCTGGGGGGGCCACACCGGGGAGCTGTTTTTT CASSPPWGGHTGELFF
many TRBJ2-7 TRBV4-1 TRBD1 TGCGCCAGCAGCCAGCGGACAGGGAAGTACGAGCAGTACTTC CASSQRTGKYEQYF
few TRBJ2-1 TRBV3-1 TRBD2 TGTGCCAGCAGCCCTCGACTAGCAAGGCCTCCCTATCATCAGTTCTTC CASSPRLARPPYHQFF
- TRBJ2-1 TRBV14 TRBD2 TGTGCCAGCAGCCAAGATTTTGGGAGGGCTCGAGTTGGGGAGCAGTTCTTC CASSQDFGRARVGEQFF
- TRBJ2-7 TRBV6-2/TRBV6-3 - TGTGCCAGCAGTTACAGTACTAGATCTCACGAGCAGTACTTC CASSYSTRSHEQYF
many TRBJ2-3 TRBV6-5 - TGTGCCAGCAGCTCCCGTCTGGTGAGCACAGATACGCAGTATTTT CASSSRLVSTDTQYF
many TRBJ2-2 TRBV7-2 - TGTGCCAGCAGCTTATCAGGGGTTGAGGCCGGGGAGCTGTTTTTT CASSLSGVEAGELFF
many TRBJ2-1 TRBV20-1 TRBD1 TGCAGTGCCAATACAGGGGGCTTGGACAATGAGCAGTTCTTC CSANTGGLDNEQFF
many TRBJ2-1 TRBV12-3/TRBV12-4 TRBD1 TGTGCCAGCAGTTTACCAGGGGGCATTAACAATGAGCAGTTCTTC CASSLPGGINNEQFF
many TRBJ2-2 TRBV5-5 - TGTGCCAGCAGCCCCCGGGGTGCCCTTACCCTGAACACCGGGGAGCTGTTTTTT CASSPRGALTLNTGELFF
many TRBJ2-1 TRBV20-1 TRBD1 TGCAGTGCTAGGATTCGACAGGGGGGCCCCTCGAGAGCTAATGAGCAGTTCTTC CSARIRQGGPSRANEQFF
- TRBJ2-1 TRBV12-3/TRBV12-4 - TGTGCCAGCAGTTTAGTACGAGCGTACATCTCCTACAATGAGCAGTTCTTC CASSLVRAYISYNEQFF
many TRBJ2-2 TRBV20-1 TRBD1 TGCAGTGCTAGAGCCAGACAGGGGCCCACCGGGGAGCTGTTTTTT CSARARQGPTGELFF
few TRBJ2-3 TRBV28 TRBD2 TGTGCCAGCAGCCGGGGTCTAGCGGGGGGCACAGATACGCAGTATTTT CASSRGLAGGTDTQYF